These T cell receptor beta chains were read from a single sample in a study of molecular identifiers for immune sequencing clone quantification. TCRdb reanalysed the PCR reads using MiXCR and keeps one entry per CDR3 protein. The repertoire holds about 320,000 distinct CDR3 sequences, with about a fifth as singletons. The specimen sequenced was naive CD8+ T cells from blood, with Jurkat cell RNA spiked in. The receptors here all came from a human donor in good health. Some libraries in this study had Jurkat cell RNA spiked in. The CDR3 runs from the conserved cysteine through the conserved F or W.

>TRBJ2-7|TRBV4-2
CASSQAPGQVGDEQYF
>TRBJ2-7|TRBV28
CASSTVGRGLSYEQYF
>TRBJ2-4|TRBV20-1
CSARPPRLAGVEVAKNIQYF
>TRBJ1-1|TRBV12-3/TRBV12-4
CASSYLLGNTEAFF
>TRBJ2-7|TRBV4-3
CASSQYRDRGPTYEQYF
>TRBJ1-5|TRBV4-1
CASSQISDPWGNQPQHF
>TRBJ2-3|TRBV28
CATRSGQGITDTQYF
>TRBJ2-2|TRBV9
CASSVVLAGGPNTGELFF
>TRBJ1-1|TRBV27
CASSLAYGEGTEAFF
>TRBJ2-3|TRBV6-2/TRBV6-3
CASSYHPPGGDTQYF
>TRBJ2-3|TRBV12-3/TRBV12-4
CASSFQAGHTSDTQYF
>TRBJ2-4|TRBV28
CASSFGDRGDIQYF
>TRBJ1-5|TRBV6-6
CAISPGLAQPQHF
>TRBJ1-4|TRBV4-3
CASSQDQVATNEKLFF
>TRBJ2-3|TRBV2
CASSEGGQSTDTQYF
>TRBJ2-7|TRBV29-1
CSAAGVSGVYF
>TRBJ2-3|TRBV28
CASRHGSANTDTQYF
>TRBJ1-1|TRBV4-3
CASSPDWQGIEAFF
>TRBJ2-7|TRBV4-1
CASSDSGLTGYEQYF
>TRBJ1-4|TRBV6-2/TRBV6-3
CASSALRQGANEKLFF
>TRBJ2-1|TRBV9
CASSVDLAGAYNEQFF
>TRBJ1-2|TRBV4-1
CASSPGTLDYGYTF
>TRBJ1-1|TRBV2
CASSVYLVDTEAFF
>TRBJ2-7|TRBV2
CASSHTGTGSYEQYF
>TRBJ2-1|TRBV7-2
CASSPSVAGSYNEQFF
>TRBJ2-1|TRBV4-3
CASSQDRGPYNERFF
>TRBJ1-1|TRBV11-2
CASSLVEGGTEAFF
>TRBJ2-7|TRBV4-1
CASSHGRGASYEQYF
>TRBJ1-1|TRBV6-2/TRBV6-3
CASSYVGQGAVEAFF
>TRBJ2-7|TRBV7-9
CASFAPGDGEYF
>TRBJ1-1|TRBV6-5
CASSYTGAGGSTEAFF
>TRBJ2-1|TRBV6-5
CASSYTGFFHNEQFF
>TRBJ2-2|TRBV29-1
CSVEGGQRNTGELFF
>TRBJ2-7|TRBV30
CAWRLSYEQYF
>TRBJ2-6|TRBV3-1
CASSLLGGANVLTF
>TRBJ1-5|TRBV4-1
CASSPGLYSNQPQHF
>TRBJ1-6|TRBV5-1
CASSSTGMGSPLHF
>TRBJ2-1|TRBV11-2
CASSLLPSGGPNPEQFF
>TRBJ2-7|TRBV4-1
CASSQEVSTGIIYEQYF
>TRBJ2-3|TRBV4-1
CASSQVTGVLVDTQYF
>TRBJ2-7|TRBV12-3/TRBV12-4
CASSIRDRDSPYEQYF
>TRBJ2-2|TRBV9
CTSSVDSGGTGELFF
>TRBJ1-1|TRBV18
CASSPRGDVEAFF
>TRBJ2-3|TRBV28
CATRLAGEADTQYF
>TRBJ2-7|TRBV7-9
CASSPELVYEQYF
>TRBJ2-3|TRBV7-9
CASSSHRDRVTDTQYF
>TRBJ1-1|TRBV27
CASSLIFPGGDTEAFF
>TRBJ1-1|TRBV29-1
CSVSDSEAFF
>TRBJ2-3|TRBV29-1
CSVLAGPPDTQYF
>TRBJ1-1|TRBV6-2/TRBV6-3
CACSYSGNTEAFF
>TRBJ2-5|TRBV4-1
CASSQDWGGQETQYF
>TRBJ1-5|TRBV9
CASSPTGSVQPQHF
>TRBJ2-7|TRBV6-5
CASSYSTYPGGTYEQYF
>TRBJ2-7|TRBV7-9
CASSYGGASYEQYF
>TRBJ1-5|TRBV27
CASSSYTGFFRQPQHF
>TRBJ1-3|TRBV11-2
CASSLNTYKSSGNTIYF
>TRBJ2-2|TRBV12-3/TRBV12-4
CASSPEPGPNTGELFF
>TRBJ1-1|TRBV5-4
CASSGGQGPQAFF